The 15 T cell receptor beta chains listed next were all sequenced from one sample in a study of blood T cell repertoires in COVID-19. Sequencing was performed with immunoSEQ multiplex PCR; in TCRdb, only in-frame clones are kept and a portion is missing. This sample has 200,000 to 250,000 clones, with roughly 88% found just once. Sequenced: peripheral blood. The source of these receptors is a woman aged 80 or over with COVID-19, enrolled during active disease.

V is TRBV6-5 and J is TRBJ2-3, with 8 bases identical to TRBD2. Germline V gene data show CDR1 as MNHEY and CDR2 as SVGAGI. CDR3 length: 14 amino acids. V lost 7 bases and J lost 4; bases outside the gene matches: 7. In DNA form, the CDR3 reads TGTGCCAGCAACAGCGGGGGTCCGCCAGATACGCAGTATTTT. Its protein is CASNSGGPPDTQYF.

The chain carries TRBV28 and TRBJ2-7, with a possible D match to TRBD2 (7 bases). The V gene's germline CDR1 is MDHEN and CDR2 SYDVKM. V shed 4 bases and J shed 1 base, with 14 bases lying between them. This CDR3 spans 15 amino acids. The chain's CDR3 is CASSSRGGPSYEQYF. In nucleotides, the CDR3 is TGTGCCAGCAGTTCAAGGGGGGGGCCTTCCTACGAGCAGTACTTC.

The chain recombines TRBV6-5 with TRBJ1-1, with D tentatively TRBD1 (6 bases). Trimming stripped 8 bases from V and 0 bases from J, with 10 bases between. This CDR3 has 13 residues. Germline values: CDR1 MNHEY, CDR2 SVGAGI. In DNA, the CDR3 is TGTGCCAGCGATCAGGGGTTGAACACTGAAGCTTTCTTT. Its translation: CASDQGLNTEAFF.

V gene TRBV2 combines with J gene TRBJ2-5; D possibly corresponds to TRBD2 (5 bases). This CDR3 region has 13 residues. From germline, CDR1 is SNHLY and CDR2 FYNNEI. Between the trimmed V and J ends, which lost 5 bases and 5 bases, there was a span of 12 bases. DNA of the CDR3: TGTGCCAGCAGTTGGAGGCTGGGGGAGACCCAGTACTTC. As protein: CASSWRLGETQYF. The whole variable domain, filled in from reference TRBV2 and TRBJ2-5, reads EPEVTQTPSHQVTQMGQEVILRCVPISNHLYFYWYRQILGQKVEFLVSFYNNEISEKSEIFDDQFSVERPDGSNFTLKIRSTKLEDSAMYFCASSWRLGETQYFGPGTRLLVL.

This clone was seen more than once but under ten times. The chain couples TRBV3-1 (or the pseudogene TRBV3-2) to TRBJ1-4; TRBD1 matches at 9 bases. CDR3 length: 15 residues. CDR1 and CDR2 (germline): LGHDT, YNNKEL (reference sequence). The V and J ends lost 0 bases and 7 bases, in that order; junction bases with no gene match: 3. CDR3 sequence (DNA): TGTGCCAGCAGCCAAGAAGGGACAGGGACTGAAAAACTGTTTTTT. Amino acid sequence: CASSQEGTGTEKLFF.

This clone was counted once. The chain uses TRBV19 and TRBJ1-1; perhaps TRBD1 as D (5 bases). The CDR3 runs 15 residues. The germline V and J ends were trimmed by 10 bases and 0 bases, with 18 bases remaining between them. Germline lookup yields CDR1 LNHDA and CDR2 SQIVND (reference sequence). CDR3: CATHAGYNMNTEAFF. DNA of the CDR3: TGTGCCACCCATGCAGGGTATAACATGAACACTGAAGCTTTCTTT.

CDR3 sequence reads: CASSPLQGPNSPLHF. As DNA, the CDR3 is TGTGCCAGCTCACCACTTCAGGGCCCTAATTCACCCCTCCACTTT. The V gene is TRBV18, the J gene TRBJ1-6, with a weak D call TRBD1 (5 bases). CDR1 KGHSH and CDR2 LQKENI come from the germline V gene. Trimming took off 1 base at V and 6 bases at J, with 10 bases between the two ends. This CDR3 spans 15 amino acids. Drawing the rest from reference TRBV18 and TRBJ1-6, the complete variable domain is NAGVMQNPRHLVRRRGQEARLRCSPMKGHSHVYWYRQLPEEGLKFMVYLQKENIIDESGMPKERFSAEFPKEGPSILRIQQVVRGDSAAYFCASSPLQGPNSPLHFGNGTRLTVT.

V is TRBV6-5 and J is TRBJ1-1; D is unclear. The germline CDR1 and CDR2 sequences are MNHEY and SVGAGI. The V end was cut by 2 bases, the J end by 4 bases, with 14 bases between. The CDR3 covers 15 residues. For the CDR3, the DNA is TGTGCCAGCAGTTACGAGGGCTTAGGTTCCACTGAAGCTTTCTTT. Encoded protein: CASSYEGLGSTEAFF.

The chain has TRBV5-1 and TRBJ2-2, with D unresolved. V dropped 0 bases and J dropped 0 bases, with 3 bases sitting between them. The CDR3 spans 14 residues. Germline CDR1 SGHRS, CDR2 YFSETQ. CDR3 sequence: CASSLVTNTGELFF. CDR3 sequence (DNA): TGCGCCAGCAGCTTGGTTACGAACACCGGGGAGCTGTTTTTT. The variable domain in full, completed from reference TRBV5-1 and TRBJ2-2, reads KAGVTQTPRYLIKTRGQQVTLSCSPISGHRSVSWYQQTPGQGLQFLFEYFSETQRNKGNFPGRFSGRQFSNSRSEMNVSTLELGDSALYLCASSLVTNTGELFFGEGSRLTVL.

V usage is TRBV11-2 and J usage is TRBJ1-2; TRBD1 might be the D (6 bases). The germline V gene encodes CDR1 SGHAT and CDR2 FQNNGV. CDR3 size: 16 residues. Trimming pared 6 bases from V and 8 bases from J, leaving 25 bases between. The CDR3 sequence is CASSLTTPGGARGYTF. As DNA, the CDR3 is TGTGCCAGCAGTCTCACCACTCCGGGGGGGGCGAGAGGCTACACCTTC.

The rearrangement uses TRBV6-2 or TRBV6-3 and TRBJ2-7, with 8 bases aligning to TRBD2. In germline, CDR1 is MNHEY, CDR2 SVGEGT. The CDR3 runs to 15 residues. The V gene end was trimmed by 6 bases and the J gene end by 3 bases; junction bases not matched to a gene: 10. CDR3 sequence (DNA): TGTGCCAGCAGCCCTGGGGCGGGAGGAAACTACGAGCAGTACTTC. This encodes CASSPGAGGNYEQYF.

The V and J genes are TRBV7-2 and TRBJ1-3; the D is unclear. The V gene's germline CDR1 is SGHTA and CDR2 FQGNSA. The CDR3 is made up of 15 amino acids. V shed 1 base and J shed 0 bases, with 7 bases lying between them. This chain's CDR3 is CASSLDSRSGNTIYF. The CDR3 coding sequence is TGTGCCAGCAGCTTAGACAGCCGCTCTGGAAACACCATATATTTT. Complete variable domain (other parts from reference TRBV7-2 and TRBJ1-3): GAGVSQSPSNKVTEKGKDVELRCDPISGHTALYWYRQSLGQGLEFLIYFQGNSAPDKSGLPSDRFSAERTGGSVSTLTIQRTQQEDSAVYLCASSLDSRSGNTIYFGEGSWLTVV.

The genes are TRBV7-2 and TRBJ1-4, with TRBD1 matching over 7 bases. CDR1 SGHTA and CDR2 FQGNSA come from the germline V gene. The J segment lost 7 bases and the V segment lost 5 bases, leaving 7 bases of the junction unmatched. This CDR3 is built from 14 residues. In DNA, the CDR3 is TGTGCCAGCAGCGCGGGACAGCCCGGTGAAAAACTGTTTTTT. Translated: CASSAGQPGEKLFF.

This sequence joins TRBV5-8 and TRBJ1-3, with 7 positions matching TRBD1. Trimming removed 3 bases from V and 0 bases from J; junction bases left unmatched: 6. This CDR3 is built from 16 residues. CDR1 and CDR2 (germline): SGHTS, YDEGEE. CDR3 protein: CASSWGQINSGNTIYF. CDR3 bases: TGTGCCAGCAGCTGGGGACAGATAAACTCTGGAAACACCATATATTTT.

The chain recombines TRBV12-3 or TRBV12-4 with TRBJ1-2; no reliable D call. The CDR3 consists of 12 residues. V lost 3 bases to trimming and J lost 8 bases, with 10 bases between them. The CDR3 spells CASSLSRRGYTF. Written as DNA, the CDR3 is TGTGCCAGCAGTTTGTCCCGGAGAGGCTACACCTTC.